The 31 T cell receptor beta chains below were found in one sample sequenced in a study of cytomegalovirus exposure and HLA in healthy donors. Use of 60 Vbeta and 13 Jbeta primers characterized the PCR. Data came from immunoSEQ multiplex PCR; TCRdb stores just in-frame clones and leaves some out. In the table there are about 190,000 clones, around 77% of which are singletons. The source material was PBMCs. The receptors originated from a woman between 18 and 30 years old in good health and CMV-seronegative.

The rearrangement uses TRBV28 and TRBJ1-3, with D uncertain. CDR1 and CDR2 (germline): MDHEN, SYDVKM. V gave up 6 bases and J gave up 4 bases, with 16 bases separating them. The CDR3 contains 15 residues. CDR3 in amino acids: CASRSPVFVGNTIYF. CDR3 DNA sequence: TGTGCCAGCAGGTCCCCGGTTTTCGTGGGAAACACCATATATTTT.

The V gene is TRBV19, the J gene TRBJ1-2; a possible D gene is TRBD1 (6 bases). CDR3 length: 13 residues. Germline lookup yields CDR1 LNHDA and CDR2 SQIVND (reference sequence). Deletions cut 6 bases from V and 5 bases from J, with 13 bases between. CDR3 in amino acids: CASSLSGVYGYTF. The CDR3 DNA follows: TGTGCCAGTAGCCTGTCAGGGGTTTATGGCTACACCTTC.

V usage is TRBV4-1 and J usage is TRBJ1-3; a weak D match, TRBD1 (5 bases). The CDR3 totals 17 residues. CDR1 MGHRA and CDR2 YSYEKL come from the germline V gene. Trimming removed 1 base at V and 0 bases at J, with 13 bases between. The CDR3 nucleotides read TGCGCCAGCAGCCAAGCTGATCTGGGGCTCTCTGGAAACACCATATATTTT. Translating gives CASSQADLGLSGNTIYF.

This clone was found a few times. V usage is TRBV28 and J usage is TRBJ1-2, with 10 bases identical to TRBD1. V lost 4 bases, J lost 4 bases, and 9 bases stayed unmatched. From germline, CDR1 is MDHEN and CDR2 SYDVKM. This CDR3 region has 16 residues. The CDR3 region has the DNA TGTGCCAGCAGTTCCCGGACAGGGGGTGTTAGCTATGGCTACACCTTC. Translated: CASSSRTGGVSYGYTF.

The chain uses TRBV10-3 and TRBJ2-7; TRBD1 might be the D (6 bases). V dropped 6 bases and J dropped 1 base, with 16 bases sitting between them. Germline assignment: CDR1 ENHRY and CDR2 SYGVKD. This CDR3 spans 15 amino acids. The CDR3: CAIRQAGTNSYEQYF. The CDR3 DNA reads as TGTGCCATCAGACAAGCCGGGACAAATTCCTACGAGCAGTACTTC.

This rearrangement joins TRBV28 to TRBJ2-7; 9 bases fit TRBD2. V shed 6 bases, J shed 7 bases, and the junction held 7 bases outside the gene matches. CDR3 length: 13 amino acids. Germline values: CDR1 MDHEN, CDR2 SYDVKM. The CDR3 DNA reads TGTGCCAGCAGCCATAGCGGGAGCCTGGAGCAGTACTTC. Protein product: CASSHSGSLEQYF. Supplemented by reference TRBV28 and TRBJ2-7, the full variable domain reads DVKVTQSSRYLVKRTGEKVFLECVQDMDHENMFWYRQDPGLGLRLIYFSYDVKMKEKGDIPEGYSVSREKKERFSLILESASTNQTSMYLCASSHSGSLEQYFGPGTRLTVT.

The CDR3 loop reads CASSPRVGGTKNIQYF. CDR3 nucleotide sequence: TGTGCCAGCAGCCCTCGAGTCGGAGGGACCAAAAACATTCAGTACTTC. The chain has TRBV7-9 and TRBJ2-4; maybe TRBD2 (6 bases). The CDR3 sequence is 16 residues long. Germline loops: CDR1 SEHNR, CDR2 FQNEAQ (reference sequence). The V end was cut by 5 bases, the J end by 2 bases, with 16 bases between.

The rearrangement uses TRBV29-1 and TRBJ2-1; 8 bases line up with TRBD1. The CDR3 length is 15 residues. Trimming took 0 bases from V and 5 from J; bases not matched to a gene: 6. CDR1 is SQVTM and CDR2 is ANQGSEA in the germline V gene. DNA for the CDR3: TGCAGCGTTGAAGAATTGGACAGGGTACACAATGAGCAGTTCTTC. Its translation is CSVEELDRVHNEQFF.

V is TRBV9 and J is TRBJ2-5; 7 bases fit TRBD2. CDR3 size: 15 residues. With 2 bases clipped from V and 1 base from J, the junction kept 5 bases outside the gene matches. Germline V gives CDR1 SGDLS, CDR2 YYNGEE. The CDR3 is CASSVSGASQETQYF. The DNA of the CDR3 is TGTGCCAGCAGCGTCAGCGGGGCGTCCCAAGAGACCCAGTACTTC.

The chain employs TRBV7-9 and TRBJ1-2; unclear D gene. With 1 base removed from V and 1 base from J, the gap between germline ends came to 13 bases. The CDR3 sequence is 16 residues long. CDR1 is SEHNR and CDR2 is FQNEAQ in the germline V gene (reference sequence). The CDR3 sequence: CASSLGAPILNYGYTF. The CDR3 DNA reads TGTGCCAGCAGCTTAGGCGCCCCGATTCTTAACTATGGCTACACCTTC.

V is TRBV28 and J is TRBJ2-2; D possibly corresponds to TRBD1 (5 bases). Germline loops: CDR1 MDHEN, CDR2 SYDVKM. The CDR3 contains 14 residues. Trimming cost V 6 bases and J 6 bases, with 14 bases left between them. CDR3 in amino acids: CASSPTAFAGELFF. As DNA, the CDR3 is TGTGCCAGCAGCCCGACAGCGTTCGCCGGGGAGCTGTTTTTT. Combining the CDR3 with reference TRBV28 and TRBJ2-2 gives the whole variable domain DVKVTQSSRYLVKRTGEKVFLECVQDMDHENMFWYRQDPGLGLRLIYFSYDVKMKEKGDIPEGYSVSREKKERFSLILESASTNQTSMYLCASSPTAFAGELFFGEGSRLTVL.

CDR3 residues: CASSRSMRSYEQYF. The CDR3 DNA is TGTGCCAGCTCACGTAGTATGCGTTCCTACGAGCAGTACTTC. The chain carries TRBV18 and TRBJ2-7; no definite D call. The CDR3 runs 14 residues. Germline values: CDR1 KGHSH, CDR2 LQKENI. The ends were cut back, 4 bases at V and 1 base at J, with 11 bases in the middle.

This chain joins TRBV9 and TRBJ1-3; 7 positions agree with TRBD1. CDR1 and CDR2 (germline): SGDLS, YYNGEE. The CDR3 runs to 14 residues. J was trimmed by 3 bases and V by 4 bases; bases with no gene match: 4. The CDR3 spells CASSSGTVGNTIYF. The CDR3 region has the DNA TGTGCCAGCAGCTCAGGGACAGTTGGAAACACCATATATTTT.

This clone has more than one count but fewer than ten. This chain connects TRBV5-6 to TRBJ1-2; D may be TRBD1 (6 bases). Trimming took 5 bases from V and 5 from J, leaving 13 bases between them. Per germline, CDR1 SGHDT and CDR2 YYEEEE. This CDR3 spans 13 amino acids. CDR3 protein: CASRPTGRYGYTF. Written as DNA, the CDR3 is TGTGCCAGCAGGCCTACAGGGAGATATGGCTACACCTTC.

The chain links TRBV19 to TRBJ1-1; possibly TRBD1 for D (5 bases). This CDR3 comprises 13 residues. Trimming left V 5 bases short and J 1 base short, with 8 bases between. The V gene's germline CDR1 is LNHDA and CDR2 SQIVND (reference sequence). The CDR3 reads CASSQGWNTEAFF. The DNA for the CDR3 is TGTGCCAGTAGTCAGGGCTGGAACACTGAAGCTTTCTTT. Full variable domain (remainder filled in from reference TRBV19 and TRBJ1-1): DGGITQSPKYLFRKEGQNVTLSCEQNLNHDAMYWYRQDPGQGLRLIYYSQIVNDFQKGDIAEGYSVSREKKESFPLTVTSAQKNPTAFYLCASSQGWNTEAFFGQGTRLTVV.

This clone has only one observation. This chain connects TRBV4-2 to TRBJ1-3; 7 bases align to TRBD1. The CDR3 is 16 residues long. Trimming cost V 4 bases and J 2 bases; bases outside gene matches: 8. Per germline, CDR1 LGHNA and CDR2 YNFKEQ. This CDR3 reads CASSPQDRVAGNTIYF. CDR3 bases: TGTGCCAGCAGCCCGCAAGACAGGGTAGCTGGAAACACCATATATTTT.

V is TRBV10-2 and J is TRBJ1-1; the D is unclear. Trimming shortened V by 11 bases and J by 1 base, and 14 bases separated the two germline ends. There are 13 residues in the CDR3. The germline gives CDR1 WSHSY, CDR2 SAAADI. The CDR3 DNA is TGCGCCGGAAGAGCCCAGGAGAACACTGAAGCTTTCTTT. This encodes CAGRAQENTEAFF.

This chain uses TRBV5-8 with TRBJ2-3; D is undetermined. Germline V gene sequence: CDR1 SGHTS, CDR2 YDEGEE. CDR3 length equals 13 residues. V was pared by 2 bases and J by 1 base, with 5 bases between. The CDR3 sequence: CASSLSGTDTQYF. The CDR3 nucleotides read TGTGCCAGCAGCTTATCAGGCACAGATACGCAGTATTTT.

The V gene is TRBV4-1, the J gene TRBJ2-1; perhaps TRBD1 as D (6 bases). Germline lookup yields CDR1 MGHRA and CDR2 YSYEKL. The CDR3 is made up of 14 amino acids. Trimming removed 3 bases from V and 8 bases from J, with 14 bases in between. The CDR3 region is CASSQGAELDEQFF. CDR3 nucleotide sequence: TGCGCCAGCAGCCAGGGGGCAGAGCTCGATGAGCAGTTCTTC.

This chain links TRBV4-1 with TRBJ2-1, with 7 bases fitting TRBD2. With 1 base clipped from V and 8 bases from J, the junction kept 8 bases outside the gene matches. From germline, CDR1 is MGHRA and CDR2 YSYEKL. This CDR3 is 15 amino acids long. DNA for the CDR3: TGCGCCAGCAGCCAAGGTAAGGGACTACTCGATGAGCAGTTCTTC. It encodes CASSQGKGLLDEQFF.

The chain joins TRBV5-1 to TRBJ1-1; 8 bases line up with TRBD1. In germline, CDR1 is SGHRS, CDR2 YFSETQ. The CDR3 is made up of 13 amino acids. V was pared by 4 bases and J by 5 bases, with 4 bases of the junction left unmatched. The DNA of the CDR3 is TGCGCCAGCAGCGAAGGACAGGGTACTGAAGCTTTCTTT. Its protein product is CASSEGQGTEAFF.

The V gene is TRBV29-1, the J gene TRBJ2-5; D is ambiguous. Trimming shortened V by 4 bases and J by 4 bases, and 4 bases separated the two germline ends. The CDR3 has 10 residues. CDR1 SQVTM and CDR2 ANQGSEA come from the germline V gene. CDR3 residues: CSVAGETQYF. The CDR3 DNA sequence: TGCAGCGTTGCAGGAGAGACCCAGTACTTC. Using reference TRBV29-1 and TRBJ2-5 for the parts outside the CDR3, the full variable domain is SAVISQKPSRDICQRGTSLTIQCQVDSQVTMMFWYRQQPGQSLTLIATANQGSEATYESGFVIDKFPISRPNLTFSTLTVSNMSPEDSSIYLCSVAGETQYFGPGTRLLVL.

This clone was detected once. The chain links TRBV7-6 to TRBJ1-3; TRBD1 is a possible D gene (6 bases). This CDR3 comprises 17 residues. Deletions cut 0 bases from V and 4 bases from J, with 16 bases between. Germline lookup yields CDR1 SGHVS and CDR2 FNYEAQ. CDR3 sequence reads: CASSLAINTQGGNTIYF. DNA for the CDR3: TGTGCCAGCAGCTTAGCGATCAATACACAGGGAGGAAACACCATATATTTT.

The CDR3 here is CASSLVGVSSYEQYF. The CDR3 DNA follows: TGTGCCAGCAGCTTGGTAGGGGTTAGCTCCTACGAGCAGTACTTC. The V and J genes are TRBV5-4 and TRBJ2-7; tentatively, D is TRBD1 (5 bases). Germline V gene sequence: CDR1 SGHNT, CDR2 YYREEE (reference sequence). The CDR3 sequence is 15 residues long. V was trimmed by 0 bases and J by 0 bases, leaving 10 bases between them.

This clone came up once. This sample includes further DNA sequences coding for the same CDR3. The chain couples TRBV4-2 to TRBJ1-5; a weak D match, TRBD1 (6 bases). Trimming took 4 bases from V and 4 from J, leaving 17 bases between them. CDR3 size: 16 residues. Germline CDR1 is LGHNA and CDR2 is YNFKEQ. CDR3 bases: TGTGCCAGCAGCCCGCCGGGGGGGCGCGGGAATCAGCCCCAGCATTTT. Its translation is CASSPPGGRGNQPQHF.

This clone was counted between two and nine times. The J gene is TRBJ2-1, the V gene TRBV4-1; 11 positions agree with TRBD2. The germline CDR1 and CDR2 sequences are MGHRA and YSYEKL. Germline trimming cut 4 bases from V and 4 bases from J; bases unmatched to any gene: 3. The CDR3 consists of 15 residues. This CDR3 is CASSPTSGSYNEQFF. For the CDR3, the DNA is TGCGCCAGCAGCCCAACTAGCGGGAGTTACAATGAGCAGTTCTTC.

This sequence joins TRBV7-8 and TRBJ2-7, with 7 nucleotides matching TRBD2. Trimming removed 5 bases from V and 2 bases from J; junction bases left unmatched: 15. From germline, CDR1 is SGHVS and CDR2 FQNEAQ. CDR3 length equals 17 residues. The CDR3 reads CASSIKRGGSSTYEQYF. The DNA for the CDR3 is TGTGCCAGCAGCATAAAAAGGGGCGGGAGTTCCACCTACGAGCAGTACTTC.

The V gene is TRBV5-1, the J gene TRBJ2-7; TRBD1 matches at 7 bases. This CDR3 spans 15 amino acids. Germline V gives CDR1 SGHRS, CDR2 YFSETQ. V lost 0 bases, J lost 2 bases, and 5 bases stayed unmatched. CDR3 nucleotides: TGCGCCAGCAGCTTGGAGGGGACAGATACCTACGAGCAGTACTTC. It codes for CASSLEGTDTYEQYF.

The chain combines TRBV27 with TRBJ2-7, with D unclear. V lost 6 bases and J lost 3, with 15 bases in between. Germline assignment: CDR1 MNHEY and CDR2 SMNVEV (reference sequence). CDR3 length equals 14 residues. This CDR3 reads CASSLDPNSYEQYF. The CDR3 nucleotides are TGTGCCAGCAGCTTAGACCCCAACAGCTACGAGCAGTACTTC.

The chain is built from TRBV19 and TRBJ2-7; weak D call: TRBD1 (9 bases). The CDR3 sequence is 20 residues long. Germline V gene data show CDR1 as LNHDA and CDR2 as SQIVND (reference sequence). Trimming took 2 bases from V and 5 from J, leaving 31 bases between them. This CDR3 reads CASSILFRGQGTRERDEQYF. The CDR3 DNA reads as TGTGCCAGTAGTATATTGTTCCGTGGACAGGGGACTAGGGAGAGGGACGAGCAGTACTTC.

This clone appeared once. The chain carries TRBV6-4 and TRBJ1-6; D may be TRBD1 (6 bases). Germline loops: CDR1 MRHNA, CDR2 SNTAGT. This CDR3 spans 18 amino acids. V shed 0 bases and J shed 6 bases, with 18 bases lying between them. The CDR3 bases are TGTGCCAGCAGTGACTCGAGTTTTGTCGACAGGCCTAATTCACCCCTCCACTTT. It translates to CASSDSSFVDRPNSPLHF.